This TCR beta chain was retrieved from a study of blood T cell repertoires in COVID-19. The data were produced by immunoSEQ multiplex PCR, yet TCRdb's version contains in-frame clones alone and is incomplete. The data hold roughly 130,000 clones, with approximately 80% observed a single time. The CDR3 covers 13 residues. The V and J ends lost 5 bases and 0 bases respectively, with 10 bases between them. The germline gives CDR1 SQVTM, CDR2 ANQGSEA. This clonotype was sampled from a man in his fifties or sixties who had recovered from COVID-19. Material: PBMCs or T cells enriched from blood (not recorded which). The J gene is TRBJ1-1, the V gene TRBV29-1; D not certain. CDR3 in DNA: TGCAGCGTTTCTACCGGGATGAACACTGAAGCTTTCTTT. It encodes CSVSTGMNTEAFF.